A selection of T cell receptor beta chains follows, all from one sample in a study of read filtering for tumor transcriptome and immune sequencing. TCRdb analysed the reads with MiXCR anew, one entry per CDR3 protein. Here the sample spans tens of thousands of distinct CDR3 sequences, roughly 19% being singletons. Input material: a population of CD138-negative cells sorted from bone marrow. Source of these receptors: a donor over 35 with multiple myeloma. The CDR3 runs from the conserved cysteine through the conserved F or W. The order of the fields is D gene, J gene, V gene, clone size, CDR3 DNA, CDR3 protein. The D gene is left open where the match is weak. Rows may omit the clone size; those that give it use once, few, many or a size class.

>-|TRBJ2-3|TRBV12-3/TRBV12-4|many
TGTGCCAGCAGCCCACCCACAGATACGCAGTATTTT
CASSPPTDTQYF
>-|TRBJ2-7|TRBV27|-
TGTGCCAGCAGTCTCCCCCCCCCGACCCAACGTCCCTACGAGCAGTACTTC
CASSLPPPTQRPYEQYF
>-|TRBJ1-1|TRBV7-2|few
TGTGCCAGCAGCTTAGTATTTCTGAACACTCAAGCTTTCTTT
CASSLVFLNTQAFF
>TRBD2|TRBJ2-1|TRBV20-1|many
TGCAGTGCTAGAGATATCTTACCTTCAAGCGGGAGCTCCTACAATGAGCAGTTCTTC
CSARDILPSSGSSYNEQFF
>-|TRBJ2-7|TRBV12-3/TRBV12-4|few
TGTGCCAGCAGTTTGCCGGGAGAGTCAGGGGAGCAGTACTTC
CASSLPGESGEQYF
>-|TRBJ2-7|TRBV12-3/TRBV12-4|many
TGTGCCAGCAGTTTAAATCCCCCAGGGTTGGCCTACGAGCAGTACTTC
CASSLNPPGLAYEQYF
>-|TRBJ2-5|TRBV28|many
TGTGCCAGCAGTAAAATTGAGGGGCATCAAGAGACCCAGTACTTC
CASSKIEGHQETQYF
>-|TRBJ2-3|TRBV20-1|few
TGCAGTGCTAGAGATCCGAAGATGCTTAGTAGGGGCACAGATACGCAGTATTTT
CSARDPKMLSRGTDTQYF
>-|TRBJ2-3|TRBV10-3|many
TGTGCCATCATGGGGACTTCCGCCCGCACAGATACGCAGTATTTT
CAIMGTSARTDTQYF
>-|TRBJ2-2|TRBV29-1|many
TGCAGCGTTGAAGATAGCAGGGGGGGAGCGCAAAACACCGGGGAGCTGTTTTTT
CSVEDSRGGAQNTGELFF
>TRBD2|TRBJ2-2|TRBV29-1|medium-sized
TGCAGCGTTGCCCTAGTCGGGAGGGAGCCCGGGGAGCTGTTTTTT
CSVALVGREPGELFF
>-|TRBJ1-5|TRBV23-1|few
TGCGCCAGCAGTCAACCTCAGGGGCGGGGGCAGCCCCAGCATTTT
CASSQPQGRGQPQHF
>-|TRBJ2-3|TRBV20-1|-
TGCAGTGCTCGCGACCCCGGGGGACCAGATACGCAGTATTTT
CSARDPGGPDTQYF
>TRBD1|TRBJ1-1|TRBV9|few
TGTGCCAGCAGCCGTCGGACAGGGGACATGAACACTGAAGCTTTCTTT
CASSRRTGDMNTEAFF
>-|TRBJ2-5|TRBV18|many
TGTGCCAGCGCCCCCTTCGAGGGAGGAAGAGGGACCCAGTACTTC
CASAPFEGGRGTQYF
>TRBD2|TRBJ2-3|TRBV5-1|many
TGCGCCAGCAGCGAACTAGCGGGAGCTCTCCCGGATACGCAGTATTTT
CASSELAGALPDTQYF
>-|TRBJ2-7|TRBV3-1|few
TGTGCCAGCAGCCTAGCGGTAGGCCAGGCCTACGAGCAGTACTTC
CASSLAVGQAYEQYF
>-|TRBJ1-1|TRBV7-2|many
TGTGCCAGCAGCTTACAGGGCTACACTGAAGCTTTCTTT
CASSLQGYTEAFF
>TRBD2|TRBJ2-2|TRBV20-1|few
TGCAGTGCTCTGAGACTAGCGGGAGACCTTAACACCGGGGAGCTGTTTTTT
CSALRLAGDLNTGELFF
>-|TRBJ2-1|TRBV4-1|many
TGCGCCAGCAGCCCGCTAAGCATCTCTTCGAATGAGCAGTTCTTC
CASSPLSISSNEQFF
>TRBD2|TRBJ2-7|TRBV5-1|-
TGCGCCAGCAGCTCCTTCGGGGCTAGCGGGAGGGCAGCCTACGAGCAGTACTTC
CASSSFGASGRAAYEQYF
>TRBD1|TRBJ2-2|TRBV12-3/TRBV12-4|many
TGTGCCAGCAAAGGACAGGGAAACACCGGGGAGCTGTTTTTT
CASKGQGNTGELFF
>-|TRBJ2-1|TRBV20-1|many
TGCAGTGCTAGAGGACCCCTGGTCGATGAGCAGTTCTTC
CSARGPLVDEQFF
>-|TRBJ2-7|TRBV27|few
TGTGCCAGCAGTCCCCGAAGGGCTCCCGGCTACGAGCAGTACTTC
CASSPRRAPGYEQYF
>-|TRBJ2-7|TRBV20-1|-
TGCAGTGCTCCGTCCCCTAAGAACTACGAGCAGTACTTC
CSAPSPKNYEQYF
>TRBD1|TRBJ2-1|TRBV20-1|medium-sized
TGCAGTGCTGCATCCGGGACAGCGACCTACAATGAGCAGTTCTTC
CSAASGTATYNEQFF
>-|TRBJ1-6|TRBV7-2|many
TGTGCCAGCAGCTTAGATGGTCCTTCACCCCTCCACTTT
CASSLDGPSPLHF
>-|TRBJ2-6|TRBV5-1|-
TGCGCCAGCATCTTGTCATTGGGTACTGGGGCCAACGTCCTGACTTTC
CASILSLGTGANVLTF
>-|TRBJ1-1|TRBV28|-
TGTGCCAGCTTACTCCACCAGAACACTGAAGCTTTCTTT
CASLLHQNTEAFF
>TRBD2|TRBJ2-1|TRBV18|many
TGTGCCAGCTCTCTTGGACTAGCGGGAATAAATGAGCAGTTCTTC
CASSLGLAGINEQFF
>TRBD2|TRBJ2-3|TRBV14|-
TGTGCCAGCAGCCAAGATCCTAGCGGATACACAGATACGCAGTATTTT
CASSQDPSGYTDTQYF
>-|TRBJ1-2|TRBV29-1|many
TGCAGCGTTGAAGGTGCCGAAAACTATGGCTACACCTTC
CSVEGAENYGYTF
>TRBD1|TRBJ2-5|TRBV5-1|many
TGCGCCAGCAGTATGACTCCCAGGGGGCTAGAGACCCAGTACTTC
CASSMTPRGLETQYF
>TRBD1|TRBJ1-6|TRBV5-4|few
TGTGCCAGCAGGGCCGGGACAGGGGGCCCCCCCCTCCACTTT
CASRAGTGGPPLHF
>-|TRBJ1-1|TRBV7-6|-
TGTGCCAGCAGCTTAGTTTATAGGGGCACTGAAGCTTTCTTT
CASSLVYRGTEAFF
>-|TRBJ1-2|TRBV29-1|few
TGCAGCGTTGGACAGAACTATGGCTACACCTTC
CSVGQNYGYTF
>-|TRBJ2-1|TRBV29-1|few
TGCAGCGTCGATGGGTCCTACAATGAGCAGTTCTTC
CSVDGSYNEQFF
>TRBD2|TRBJ2-1|TRBV10-3|many
TGTGCCATCAGTGACGAGGTTGGGGGAACTAGCGGGGTTAACAATGAGCAGTTCTTC
CAISDEVGGTSGVNNEQFF
>-|TRBJ2-1|TRBV24-1|-
TGTGCCATCAGTGATTTGCCAGGGTCCTCCTACAATGAGCAGTCCTTC
CAISDLPGSSYNEQSF
>-|TRBJ2-3|TRBV12-3/TRBV12-4|many
TGTGCCAGCGGCCGTCGGAGGGATACGCAGTATTTT
CASGRRRDTQYF
>-|TRBJ2-3|TRBV29-1|many
TGCAGCGTATCACAGGGAGGCACAGATACGCAGTATTTT
CSVSQGGTDTQYF
>-|TRBJ1-2|TRBV14|few
TGTGCCAGCAGCCAAGATTGTGGCTATGGCTACACCTTC
CASSQDCGYGYTF
>-|TRBJ2-5|TRBV5-1|-
TGCGCCAGCAGCTCAACTAGTTTGGTGACCCAGTACTTC
CASSSTSLVTQYF
>TRBD1|TRBJ1-2|TRBV20-1|many
TGCAGTGCTACCCACCGGGACAGCCCTAAGAATGGCTACACCTTC
CSATHRDSPKNGYTF
>TRBD1|TRBJ2-5|TRBV20-1|-
TGTAGTGCTAGATTTCCCACAGGGGCCAAGTCCCAGTACTTC
CSARFPTGAKSQYF
>-|TRBJ1-1|TRBV7-3|many
TGTGCCAGCAGCTTTCAAAGAGGGACTGAAGCTTTCTTT
CASSFQRGTEAFF
>-|TRBJ1-1|TRBV7-9|-
TGTGCCAGCAGCCCCTCCGGGGGGGGGAACACTGAAGCTTTCTTT
CASSPSGGGNTEAFF
>-|TRBJ2-6|TRBV5-1|many
TGCGCCAGCAGCTTGGGCGTGAGGATAGGGGCCAACGTCCTGACTTTC
CASSLGVRIGANVLTF
>-|TRBJ1-5|TRBV7-2|few
TGTGCCAGCAGCCCCGGGGGGGCACTTAATCAGCCCCAGCATTTT
CASSPGGALNQPQHF
>TRBD1|TRBJ2-5|TRBV20-1|few
TGCAGTGCTAGAACAGGGGGCCGGGAGACCCAGTACTTC
CSARTGGRETQYF
>TRBD2|TRBJ2-7|TRBV20-1|many
TGCAGTGCTTCCCTTGGGACTAGCGTTTCCTACGAGCAGTACTTC
CSASLGTSVSYEQYF
>TRBD1|TRBJ1-1|TRBV20-1|many
TGCAGTGCCCTACCCAGGACAGGGAGGAACACTGAAGCTTTCTTT
CSALPRTGRNTEAFF
>-|TRBJ2-2|TRBV10-3|many
TGTGCCATCAATCCCCCCCAGCGGGCCGGGGAGCTGTTTTTT
CAINPPQRAGELFF
>-|TRBJ2-3|TRBV20-1|many
TGCAGTGCCGCTACCCCAGATACGCAGTATTTT
CSAATPDTQYF
>-|TRBJ2-3|TRBV18|few
TGTGCCAGCTCACCTGTCCAGGGCGGAGGATTCACAGATACGCAGTATTTT
CASSPVQGGGFTDTQYF
>TRBD2|TRBJ2-3|TRBV12-5|many
TGTGCTAGTGGTTTGGTATCTCCGCGGGGGTTTAGCACAGATACGCAGTATTTT
CASGLVSPRGFSTDTQYF
>-|TRBJ1-2|TRBV7-2|many
TGTGCCAGCAGCCGCAGGGAAGATTATGGCTACACCTTC
CASSRREDYGYTF
>-|TRBJ2-7|TRBV2|-
TGTGCCAGCAGTGATTTAGTTGGGCGCGGAGACTACGAGCAGTACTTC
CASSDLVGRGDYEQYF
>TRBD2|TRBJ2-3|TRBV19|many
TGTGCCAGTAGTATCGCGACTAGCGGCACAGATACGCAGTATTTT
CASSIATSGTDTQYF
>TRBD2|TRBJ2-3|TRBV19|many
TGTGCCAGTAGTGGACGACTAGCGAACACAGATACGCAGTATTTT
CASSGRLANTDTQYF